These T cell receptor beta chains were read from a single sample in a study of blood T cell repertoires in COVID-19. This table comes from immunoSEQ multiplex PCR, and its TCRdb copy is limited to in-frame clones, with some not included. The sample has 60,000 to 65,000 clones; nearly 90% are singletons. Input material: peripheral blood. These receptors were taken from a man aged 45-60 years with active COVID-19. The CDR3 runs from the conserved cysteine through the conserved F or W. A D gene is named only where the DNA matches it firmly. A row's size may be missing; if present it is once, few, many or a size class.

CDR3 protein: CASSLFRGGITGELFF
CDR3 DNA: TGTGCCAGCAGCTTATTTCGGGGGGGAATCACCGGGGAGCTGTTTTTT
V gene: TRBV7-2
D gene: TRBD2
clone size: .
J gene: TRBJ2-2

CDR3 protein: CASSLGGTGGNTEAFF
CDR3 DNA: TGTGCCAGCAGCTTAGGGGGGACAGGGGGAAACACTGAAGCTTTCTTT
V gene: TRBV7-9
D gene: TRBD1
clone size: .
J gene: TRBJ1-1

CDR3 protein: CASSISWQGDYGYTF
CDR3 DNA: TGTGCCAGTAGTATTTCGTGGCAGGGCGACTATGGCTACACCTTC
V gene: TRBV19
D gene: .
clone size: .
J gene: TRBJ1-2

CDR3 protein: CASSLTLAGFRNEQYF
CDR3 DNA: TGCGCCAGCAGCTTGACACTAGCGGGGTTTCGGAACGAGCAGTACTTC
V gene: TRBV5-1
D gene: TRBD2
clone size: few
J gene: TRBJ2-7

CDR3 protein: CASSPDRAGELFF
CDR3 DNA: TGTGCCAGCAGCCCGGACAGGGCCGGGGAGCTGTTTTTT
V gene: TRBV7-2
D gene: TRBD1
clone size: .
J gene: TRBJ2-2

CDR3 protein: CASSLGSVGARDEQFF
CDR3 DNA: TGTGCCAGCAGCTTAGGATCTGTAGGGGCTCGGGATGAGCAGTTCTTC
V gene: TRBV11-3
D gene: .
clone size: .
J gene: TRBJ2-1

CDR3 protein: CASGNEGVEAFF
CDR3 DNA: TGTGCCAGCGGGAACGAGGGGGTTGAAGCTTTCTTT
V gene: TRBV12-3/TRBV12-4
D gene: .
clone size: .
J gene: TRBJ1-1

CDR3 protein: CASSRGSYNEQFF
CDR3 DNA: TGTGCCAGCAGTAGGGGATCCTACAATGAGCAGTTCTTC
V gene: TRBV6-2/TRBV6-3
D gene: .
clone size: once
J gene: TRBJ2-1

CDR3 protein: CASSIIGATYGYTF
CDR3 DNA: TGTGCCAGTAGTATAATAGGGGCAACCTATGGCTACACCTTC
V gene: TRBV19
D gene: .
clone size: .
J gene: TRBJ1-2

CDR3 protein: CASSYRQGLGTGELFF
CDR3 DNA: TGTGCCAGCAGTTACAGGCAGGGACTGGGCACCGGGGAGCTGTTTTTT
V gene: TRBV6-6
D gene: .
clone size: .
J gene: TRBJ2-2

CDR3 protein: CAISRENSNQPQHF
CDR3 DNA: TGTGCCATCAGCCGGGAGAATAGCAATCAGCCCCAGCATTTT
V gene: TRBV10-3
D gene: .
clone size: .
J gene: TRBJ1-5

CDR3 protein: CASSSSGARSREQYF
CDR3 DNA: TGTGCCAGCAGCTCTAGCGGGGCCCGTTCCAGGGAGCAGTACTTC
V gene: TRBV7-2
D gene: TRBD2
clone size: .
J gene: TRBJ2-7

CDR3 protein: CASSWRSHSSEQYF
CDR3 DNA: TGTGCCAGCAGCTGGCGGTCACATTCCTCCGAGCAGTACTTC
V gene: TRBV21-1
D gene: .
clone size: .
J gene: TRBJ2-7

CDR3 protein: CASSLAFNGSPLHF
CDR3 DNA: TGTGCCAGCAGCTTGGCTTTTAACGGTTCACCCCTCCACTTT
V gene: TRBV5-6
D gene: .
clone size: .
J gene: TRBJ1-6

CDR3 protein: CASSLGQGSIQYF
CDR3 DNA: TGTGCCAGCAGCCTAGGACAGGGATCCATTCAGTACTTC
V gene: TRBV7-2
D gene: TRBD1
clone size: .
J gene: TRBJ2-4

CDR3 protein: CAWSSRGRVTGELFF
CDR3 DNA: TGTGCCTGGAGTAGCAGGGGGCGGGTTACCGGGGAGCTGTTTTTT
V gene: TRBV30
D gene: TRBD1
clone size: .
J gene: TRBJ2-2

CDR3 protein: CASSAVTGNQPQHF
CDR3 DNA: TGTGCCAGCAGCGCCGTAACGGGCAATCAGCCCCAGCATTTT
V gene: TRBV7-2
D gene: .
clone size: .
J gene: TRBJ1-5

CDR3 protein: CASSTGGLPMNTEAFF
CDR3 DNA: TGTGCCAGCTCGACGGGGGGCCTCCCCATGAACACTGAAGCTTTCTTT
V gene: TRBV18
D gene: .
clone size: .
J gene: TRBJ1-1

CDR3 protein: CARRVGSSYNSPLHF
CDR3 DNA: TGTGCCCGGAGAGTGGGGAGCTCCTATAATTCACCCCTCCACTTT
V gene: TRBV30
D gene: .
clone size: .
J gene: TRBJ1-6

CDR3 protein: CASSIMNSRETQYF
CDR3 DNA: TGTGCCAGTAGTATTATGAATAGCCGAGAGACCCAGTACTTC
V gene: TRBV19
D gene: .
clone size: .
J gene: TRBJ2-5

CDR3 protein: CASMGSQDTDTQYF
CDR3 DNA: TGTGCCAGCATGGGCAGCCAAGACACAGATACGCAGTATTTT
V gene: TRBV5-4
D gene: .
clone size: .
J gene: TRBJ2-3

CDR3 protein: CASSRSGGSYNSPLHF
CDR3 DNA: TGTGCCAGCAGCCGGAGCGGGGGATCCTATAATTCACCCCTCCACTTT
V gene: TRBV4-2
D gene: .
clone size: .
J gene: TRBJ1-6

CDR3 protein: CAISSTGGMDGYTF
CDR3 DNA: TGTGCCATCAGTTCGACAGGGGGCATGGATGGCTACACCTTC
V gene: TRBV10-3
D gene: TRBD1
clone size: .
J gene: TRBJ1-2

CDR3 protein: CASSQAPPVRGLNEQFF
CDR3 DNA: TGCGCCAGCAGCCAAGCCCCTCCTGTGCGGGGTCTAAATGAGCAGTTCTTC
V gene: TRBV4-1
D gene: .
clone size: .
J gene: TRBJ2-1

CDR3 protein: CASSLSRAATDTQYF
CDR3 DNA: TGTGCCAGCAGCTTGAGCAGGGCCGCCACAGATACGCAGTATTTT
V gene: TRBV7-9
D gene: .
clone size: .
J gene: TRBJ2-3

CDR3 protein: CASSRDGLVGGNTQYF
CDR3 DNA: TGTGCCAGCAGCCGGGACGGACTAGTGGGGGGGAATACGCAGTATTTT
V gene: TRBV5-4
D gene: TRBD2
clone size: .
J gene: TRBJ2-3

CDR3 protein: CASSPLPGQGRKNTDTQYF
CDR3 DNA: TGTGCCAGCAGCCCACTCCCGGGACAGGGGAGGAAGAACACAGATACGCAGTATTTT
V gene: TRBV7-2
D gene: TRBD1
clone size: .
J gene: TRBJ2-3

CDR3 protein: CATLGGYEQYF
CDR3 DNA: TGTGCCACCCTCGGGGGGTACGAGCAGTACTTC
V gene: TRBV30
D gene: TRBD2
clone size: .
J gene: TRBJ2-7

CDR3 protein: CASSYGGARTEAFF
CDR3 DNA: TGTGCCAGCAGCTATGGGGGCGCGAGGACTGAAGCTTTCTTT
V gene: TRBV5-6
D gene: .
clone size: once
J gene: TRBJ1-1

CDR3 protein: CASSLPAGQPYNEQFF
CDR3 DNA: TGTGCCAGCAGCTTGCCAGCTGGACAGCCCTACAATGAGCAGTTCTTC
V gene: TRBV7-2
D gene: .
clone size: .
J gene: TRBJ2-1